The clone carrying this T cell receptor (beta chain) was seen a few times. V lost 2 bases to trimming and J lost 7 bases; unmatched junction nucleotides: 6. The germline gives CDR1 SGHRS, CDR2 YFSETQ. This CDR3 region has 14 residues. This sample stems from a study of cytotoxic CD8 clonotypes in ibrutinib-treated CLL. The intended depth for sequencing was 1 in 200,000 to 1 in 1 million T cells. Here immunoSEQ multiplex PCR was the method, and the copy in TCRdb shows in-frame clones only, minus some. The table shows roughly 220,000 clones, with 70% to 75% occurring only once. The sample here was PBMCs, taken after 12 months of ibrutinib treatment. The source of this sequence is a human donor with chronic lymphocytic leukemia. The genes are TRBV5-1 and TRBJ2-3; 8 nucleotides match TRBD1. For the CDR3, the DNA is TGCGCCAGCAGCTTACGACAGGGGCCGAATACGCAGTATTTT. Translated, it gives CASSLRQGPNTQYF.